This T cell receptor (beta chain) was recorded in a study of radiation and T cells in renal cell carcinoma. Regarding the study as a whole: From baseline, blood top tumor clonotypes peaked at 2 weeks post-radiation.

Indicated time point: blood 2 weeks post-SBRT. Noted treatment: 15 Gy SBRT to primary tumor, nephrectomy 4 weeks later. Blood was sampled at baseline, 2 weeks and 4 weeks after SBRT. This renal cell carcinoma was of the clear cell type. About this clone itself: Its antigen remains unidentified.

Using immunoSEQ multiplex PCR, the repertoire was profiled, and TCRdb retains in-frame clones only, with some absent. In the table there are roughly 120,000 clones, more than 80% of which are singletons. Sequencing was performed on blood, taken from a patient whose treatment included radiotherapy and nephrectomy. This sequence originates from a woman aged 60-75 years with renal cell carcinoma.

The CDR3 loop is CASSSPSSGDTQYF. The CDR3 nucleotides are TGCGCCAGCAGCTCCCCATCCTCCGGAGATACGCAGTATTTT. The rearrangement joins TRBV5-1 to TRBJ2-3; no reliable D call. V lost 3 bases to trimming and J lost 5 bases, with 13 bases between them. This CDR3 is built from 14 residues. Germline V CDR1 and CDR2: SGHRS, YFSETQ.